The subject of this entry is one T cell receptor (beta chain). Its antigen target is currently unknown. Base qualities are missing; no much larger clone stands one base away. The immunoSEQ Assay, a bias-controlled multiplex PCR, was used to amplify TCRbeta CDR3 regions from genomic DNA. The paper's data handling went like this. Nucleated cell counts per sample were estimated from amplification of reference gene primers within the assay. Sequence reads were collapsed and filtered to measure the absolute abundance of every unique TCRbeta CDR3 rearrangement. Productive Simpson clonality was computed per sample as the square root of Simpson's diversity index over productive rearrangements. TCRdb holds this immuneACCESS table with in-frame rearrangements only. Some clones are missing; in checked studies, unresolved V genes explain under half, and the rest has no known cause. The DNA gave D and trimming, while V, J and clone size come from that table. For this sample there are more than 200,000 clones; about 84% appear just once. The top ten hold around 2% of the sample.

This entry is derived from a study of blood T cell repertoires in COVID-19 (dated by TCRdb to between 2020 and 2021). General notes on the study: The collaborator samples originated in the United States, Italy and Spain and spanned the acute and convalescent phases of COVID-19. The material from the prospective study consisted of cDNA or gDNA derived from T cells, B-cell-depleted T cells, or PBMCs. Samples were obtained from the ongoing ImmuneRACE study (first 160 participants) and from 1,000 to 1,500 subjects provided by 6 global collaborators. The sample metadata nearly always contained a de-identified subject ID, COVID-19 status, age in years and sex. A freely available public database, intended as a resource for researchers studying the immune response to SARS-CoV-2, is where the repertoires were released. HLA class I and class II types, where available, came from metadata supplied by the sample provider rather than from assay-based typing. Deeply sampled blood TCRbeta repertoires from subjects exposed to, actively infected with, or recovered from COVID-19 were included in the dataset. Broad study findings and their caveats: The amount of clinical and demographic metadata varied by source and participant and was provided uncurated.

Via the germline V gene (reference sequence), CDR1 is LNHDA and CDR2 SQIVND. From cysteine to phenylalanine, the CDR3 is 15 amino acids long. The read is trimmed to its CDR3 DNA, 45 bases read in frame from base 1. Trimming removed 5 bases from V and 6 bases from J; the gene matches leave 7 bases unexplained. Participants in the prospective study were enrolled through a virtual design, were aged roughly 18 to 100 years, and lived in fewer than 30 United States geographic areas. In the prospective study, cohorts were assigned on the basis of participant-reported clinical history obtained from a screening survey and a study questionnaire. Recovered participants in ImmuneRACE Cohort 3 were defined by two consecutive negative NP/OP PCR tests, clearance by a healthcare professional, or resolution of symptoms. Each participant in the prospective study had whole blood, serum and a nasopharyngeal or oropharyngeal swab collected by mobile phlebotomists. Prospective study participants could optionally give additional blood draws and questionnaires over an approximately two-month period. Before DNA extraction, prospective study blood samples were shipped either frozen or at room temperature.

The chain couples TRBV19 to TRBJ1-5; TRBD1 lines up with 10 middle nucleotides. The sequencing input was PBMCs or T cells enriched from blood (not recorded which). This receptor was identified in a man in his fifties or sixties who had recovered from COVID-19. The CDR3 reads CASSVGQGFIQPQHF. The sequence in DNA is TGTGCCAGTAGTGTGGGACAGGGGTTCATTCAGCCCCAGCATTTT.